This T cell receptor (beta chain) was identified during a study of blood T cell repertoires in COVID-19. Clones were read by immunoSEQ multiplex PCR, and TCRdb kept only the in-frame ones, dropping some. The data contain over 100,000 clones, 70% to 80% of them singletons. Germline V gene data show CDR1 as SEHNR and CDR2 as FQNEAQ (reference sequence). The CDR3 is made up of 18 amino acids. Trimming took off 5 bases at V and 4 bases at J, with 21 bases between the two ends. This clone was counted only a few times. Sequencing input: peripheral blood. The receptor's source is a woman of 80 years or more with acute or convalescent COVID-19. The chain recombines TRBV7-9 with TRBJ1-6; the D gene is possibly TRBD1 (5 bases). Here the CDR3 DNA reads TGTGCCAGCAGCCGGATTTCGGTTGGGGCCATATATAATTCACCCCTCCACTTT. Its protein product is CASSRISVGAIYNSPLHF.